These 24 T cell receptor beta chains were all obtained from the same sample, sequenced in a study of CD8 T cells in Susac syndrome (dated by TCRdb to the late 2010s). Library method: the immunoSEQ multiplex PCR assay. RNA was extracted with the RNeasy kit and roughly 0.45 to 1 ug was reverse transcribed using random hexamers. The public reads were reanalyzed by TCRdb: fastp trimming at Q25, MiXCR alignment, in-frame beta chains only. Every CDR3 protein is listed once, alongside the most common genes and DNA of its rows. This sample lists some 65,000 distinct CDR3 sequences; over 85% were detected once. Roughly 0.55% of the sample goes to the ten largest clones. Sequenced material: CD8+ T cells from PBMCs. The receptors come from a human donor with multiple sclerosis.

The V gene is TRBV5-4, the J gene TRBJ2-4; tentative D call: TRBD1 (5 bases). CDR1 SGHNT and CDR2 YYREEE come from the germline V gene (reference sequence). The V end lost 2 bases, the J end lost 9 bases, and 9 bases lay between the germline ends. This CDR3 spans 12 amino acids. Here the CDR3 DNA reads TGTGCCAGCAGCTTTGGGCAGGGCATTCAGTACTTC. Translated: CASSFGQGIQYF.

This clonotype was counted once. The CDR3 loop is CASSVTEQGNTDTQYF. The CDR3 DNA follows: TGTGCCAGCAGTGTGACCGAACAGGGAAACACAGATACGCAGTATTTT. The V call is TRBV6-4, the J call TRBJ2-3, with D tentatively TRBD1 (6 bases). Trimming removed 4 bases at V and 2 bases at J, with 16 bases between. The CDR3 is 16 residues long. CDR1 is MRHNA and CDR2 is SNTAGT in the germline V gene.

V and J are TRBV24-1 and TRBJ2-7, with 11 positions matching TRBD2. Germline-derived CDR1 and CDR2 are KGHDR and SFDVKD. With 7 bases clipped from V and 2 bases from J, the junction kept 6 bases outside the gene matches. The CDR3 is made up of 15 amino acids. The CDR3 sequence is CATSEGTSGPYEQYF. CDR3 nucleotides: TGTGCCACCAGCGAAGGGACTAGCGGACCCTACGAGCAGTACTTC.

Written as DNA, the CDR3 is TGCGCCAGCAGCTTACAGGGGCAGCAAGAGACCCAGTACTTC. Its protein product is CASSLQGQQETQYF. The chain has TRBV5-1 and TRBJ2-5; 7 bases agree with TRBD1. Germline V gene data show CDR1 as SGHRS and CDR2 as YFSETQ. J gave up 2 bases and V 2 bases, and 3 bases lay outside the gene matches. This CDR3 comprises 14 residues.

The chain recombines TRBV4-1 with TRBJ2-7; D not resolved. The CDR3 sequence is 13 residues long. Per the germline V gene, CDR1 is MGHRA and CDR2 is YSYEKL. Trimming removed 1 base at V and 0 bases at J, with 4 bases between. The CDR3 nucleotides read TGCGCCAGCAGCCAAGGATCCTCCTACGAGCAGTACTTC. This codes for CASSQGSSYEQYF.

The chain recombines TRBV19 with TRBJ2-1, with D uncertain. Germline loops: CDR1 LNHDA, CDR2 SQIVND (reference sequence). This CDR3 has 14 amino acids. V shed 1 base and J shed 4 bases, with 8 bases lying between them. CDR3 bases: TGTGCCAGTAGTATAGCCACTACATACAATGAGCAGTTCTTC. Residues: CASSIATTYNEQFF.

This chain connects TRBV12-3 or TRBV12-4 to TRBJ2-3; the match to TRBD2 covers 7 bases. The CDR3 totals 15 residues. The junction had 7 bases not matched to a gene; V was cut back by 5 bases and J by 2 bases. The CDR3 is CASSPLAEVTDTQYF. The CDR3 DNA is TGTGCCAGCAGTCCTCTAGCGGAAGTCACAGATACGCAGTATTTT.

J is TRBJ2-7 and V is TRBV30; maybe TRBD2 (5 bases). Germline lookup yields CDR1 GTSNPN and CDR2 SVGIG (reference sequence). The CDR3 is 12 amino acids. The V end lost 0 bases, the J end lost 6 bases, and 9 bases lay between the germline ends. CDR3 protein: CAWSVREGEQYF. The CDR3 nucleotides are TGTGCCTGGAGTGTACGAGAGGGCGAGCAGTACTTC.

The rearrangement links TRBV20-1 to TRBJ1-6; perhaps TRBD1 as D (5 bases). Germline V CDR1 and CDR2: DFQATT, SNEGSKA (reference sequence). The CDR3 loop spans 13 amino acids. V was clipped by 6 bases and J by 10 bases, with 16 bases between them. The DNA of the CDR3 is TGCAGTGCCTCCCATGGGGAGGGGTCACCCCTCCACTTT. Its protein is CSASHGEGSPLHF.

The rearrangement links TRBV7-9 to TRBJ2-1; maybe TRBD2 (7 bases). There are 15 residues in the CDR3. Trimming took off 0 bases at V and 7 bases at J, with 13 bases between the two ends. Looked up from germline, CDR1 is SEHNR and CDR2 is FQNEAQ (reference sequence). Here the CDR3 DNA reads TGTGCCAGCAGCTTAGCGGGGGGGCCTGGAAATGAGCAGTTCTTC. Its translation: CASSLAGGPGNEQFF.

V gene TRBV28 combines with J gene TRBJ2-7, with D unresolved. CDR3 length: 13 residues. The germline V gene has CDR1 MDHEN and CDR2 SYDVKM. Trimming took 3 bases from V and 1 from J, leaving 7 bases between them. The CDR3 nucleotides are TGTGCCAGCAGTTTCGACATTTCCTACGAGCAGTACTTC. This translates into CASSFDISYEQYF. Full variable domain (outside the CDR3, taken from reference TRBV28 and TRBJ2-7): DVKVTQSSRYLVKRTGEKVFLECVQDMDHENMFWYRQDPGLGLRLIYFSYDVKMKEKGDIPEGYSVSREKKERFSLILESASTNQTSMYLCASSFDISYEQYFGPGTRLTVT.

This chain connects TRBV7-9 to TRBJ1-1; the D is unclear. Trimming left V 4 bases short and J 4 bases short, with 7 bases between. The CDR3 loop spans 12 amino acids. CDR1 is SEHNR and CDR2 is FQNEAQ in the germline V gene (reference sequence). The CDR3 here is CASSSVGTEAFF. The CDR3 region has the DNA TGTGCCAGCAGCTCCGTGGGCACTGAAGCTTTCTTT.

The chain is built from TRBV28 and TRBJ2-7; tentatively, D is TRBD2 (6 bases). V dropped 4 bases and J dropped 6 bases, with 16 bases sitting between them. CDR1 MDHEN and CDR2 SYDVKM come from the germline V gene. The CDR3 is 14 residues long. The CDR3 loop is CASSWIAAEPEQYF. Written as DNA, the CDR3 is TGTGCCAGCAGTTGGATAGCGGCTGAGCCCGAGCAGTACTTC.

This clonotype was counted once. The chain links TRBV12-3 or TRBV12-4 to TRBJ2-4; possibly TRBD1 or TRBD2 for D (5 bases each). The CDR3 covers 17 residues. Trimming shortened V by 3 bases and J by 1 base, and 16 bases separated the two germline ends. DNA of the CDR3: TGTGCCAGCAGTTTTTGGGTACCGGGGACGGCCAAAAACATTCAGTACTTC. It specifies CASSFWVPGTAKNIQYF.

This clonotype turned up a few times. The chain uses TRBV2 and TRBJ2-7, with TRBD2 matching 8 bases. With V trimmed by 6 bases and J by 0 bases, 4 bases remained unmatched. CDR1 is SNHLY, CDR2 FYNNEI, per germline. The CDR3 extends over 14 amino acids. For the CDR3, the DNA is TGTGCCAGCAGGGCCGGGACTAGCTCCTACGAGCAGTACTTC. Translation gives CASRAGTSSYEQYF.

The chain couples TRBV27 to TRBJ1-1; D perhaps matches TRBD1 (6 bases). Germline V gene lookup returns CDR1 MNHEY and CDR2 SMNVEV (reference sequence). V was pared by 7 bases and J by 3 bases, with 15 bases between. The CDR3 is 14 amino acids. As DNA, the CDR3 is TGTGCCAGCACCCCTCAGGGGTCGGACACTGAAGCTTTCTTT. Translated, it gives CASTPQGSDTEAFF.

Here the CDR3 reads CASRPGAGANVLTF. For the CDR3, the DNA is TGTGCCAGCAGGCCGGGTGCTGGGGCCAACGTCCTGACTTTC. This chain links TRBV27 with TRBJ2-6; D gene unclear. V gave up 6 bases and J gave up 2 bases, with 8 bases separating them. Germline V gene lookup returns CDR1 MNHEY and CDR2 SMNVEV (reference sequence). This CDR3 spans 14 amino acids.

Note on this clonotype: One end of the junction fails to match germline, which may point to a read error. This CDR3 is CASNSGYTEQFF. The DNA for the CDR3 is TGTGCCAGCAACTCTGGGTACACTGAGCAGTTCTTC. The chain links TRBV7-2 to TRBJ2-1, with unresolved D. The CDR3 length is 12 residues. Germline CDR1 SGHTA, CDR2 FQGNSA.

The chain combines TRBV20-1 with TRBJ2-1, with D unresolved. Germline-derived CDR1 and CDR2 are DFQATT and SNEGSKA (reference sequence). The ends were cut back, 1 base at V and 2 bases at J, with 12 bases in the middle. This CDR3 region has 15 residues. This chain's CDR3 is CSARVLAEAYNEQFF. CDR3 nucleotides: TGCAGTGCTAGAGTACTGGCGGAAGCCTACAATGAGCAGTTCTTC.

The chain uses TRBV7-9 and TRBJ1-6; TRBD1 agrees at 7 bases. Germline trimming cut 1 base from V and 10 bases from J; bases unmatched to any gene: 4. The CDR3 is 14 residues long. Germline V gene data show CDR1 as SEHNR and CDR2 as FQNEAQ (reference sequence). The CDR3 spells CASSLGTGGSPLHF. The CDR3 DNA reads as TGTGCCAGCAGCTTAGGGACAGGCGGGTCACCCCTCCACTTT.

CDR3 DNA: TGTGCCACCAGCCCTCGAGGTGACGGGGATGAGCAGTTCTTC. Its translation: CATSPRGDGDEQFF. The V gene is TRBV15, the J gene TRBJ2-1, with D maybe TRBD2 (5 bases). Germline values: CDR1 LNHNV, CDR2 YYDKDF (reference sequence). The germline V and J ends were trimmed by 5 bases and 8 bases, with 16 bases remaining between them. The CDR3 sequence is 14 residues long.

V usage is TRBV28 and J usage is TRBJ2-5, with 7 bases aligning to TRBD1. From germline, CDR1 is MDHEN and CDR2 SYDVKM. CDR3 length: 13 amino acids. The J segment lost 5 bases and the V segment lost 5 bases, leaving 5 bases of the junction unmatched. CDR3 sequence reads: CASSNTGEETQYF. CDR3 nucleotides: TGTGCCAGCAGTAACACAGGGGAGGAGACCCAGTACTTC.

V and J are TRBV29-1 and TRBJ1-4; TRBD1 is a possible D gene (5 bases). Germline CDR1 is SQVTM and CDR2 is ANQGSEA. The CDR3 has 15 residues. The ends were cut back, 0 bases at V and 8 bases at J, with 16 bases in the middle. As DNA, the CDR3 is TGCAGCGTTGAAGATATGCAGGGTGGGAGAGAAAAACTGTTTTTT. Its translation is CSVEDMQGGREKLFF.

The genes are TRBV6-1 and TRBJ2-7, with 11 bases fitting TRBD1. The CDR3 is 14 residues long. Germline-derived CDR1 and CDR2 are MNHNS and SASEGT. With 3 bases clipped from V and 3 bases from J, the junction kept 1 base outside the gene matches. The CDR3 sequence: CASSEGTGGYEQYF. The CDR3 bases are TGTGCCAGCAGTGAGGGGACAGGGGGCTACGAGCAGTACTTC.